The source of this T cell receptor beta chain is a study of identical twins. Template switching created a universal primer site, and the cDNA included unique molecular identifiers. One entry per CDR3 protein, called by TCRdb with MiXCR from the 5' RACE reads. The sample lists 520,000 or so distinct CDR3 sequences, 22% occurring once. This clonotype was detected a few times. This CDR3 is 14 amino acids long. Trimming pared 5 bases from V and 5 bases from J, leaving 15 bases between. These data were likewise used in another study, on T cells expressing NK-cell markers.

The sequence came from a woman aged 18-29 years in good health. This sequence joins TRBV12-3 or TRBV12-4 and TRBJ2-5, with a tentative D call TRBD1 (7 bases). The specimen was CD4+ T cells sorted from blood. CDR3 in amino acids: CASSQGGSGETQYF. CDR3 sequence (DNA): TGTGCCAGCAGTCAGGGGGGTTCCGGGGAGACCCAGTACTTC.